The 27 T cell receptor beta chains reported below all come from one sample, sequenced in a study of vaccination effects on CD4 cells after COVID-19. TCRdb's copy holds only in-frame clones and misses some; the assay was immunoSEQ multiplex PCR. In the table there are about 8,000 clones, 65% to 75% of which are singletons. Before sequencing took place, the ViraFEST assay used viral peptide pools to expand antigen-specific CD4+ T cells. Culturing for 9 to 10 days preceded CD4+ T cell isolation. Which antigens these TCRs recognize remains unknown. The material was CD4+ T cells from PBMCs cultured with HCoV-229E spike peptides, obtained before COVID-19 vaccination. The receptors were sampled from a human donor who received a COVID-19 vaccine.

This clone has more than one count but fewer than ten. J is TRBJ2-7 and V is TRBV7-9; 8 bases align to TRBD1. This CDR3 comprises 14 residues. V lost 5 bases, J lost 4 bases, and 7 bases stayed unmatched. Germline assignment: CDR1 SEHNR and CDR2 FQNEAQ (reference sequence). The CDR3 loop reads CASSPTGVEYEQYF. CDR3 bases: TGTGCCAGCAGCCCGACAGGGGTTGAGTACGAGCAGTACTTC.

V usage is TRBV6-6 and J usage is TRBJ2-3; tentatively, D is TRBD2 (7 bases). Trimming stripped 5 bases from V and 8 bases from J, with 20 bases between. The CDR3 runs to 15 residues. Germline V CDR1 and CDR2: MNHNY, SVGAGI (reference sequence). The CDR3: CASSHQGGGFGTQYF. CDR3 nucleotides: TGTGCCAGCAGTCACCAGGGAGGGGGGTTTGGTACGCAGTATTTT.

The chain couples TRBV9 to TRBJ2-2; TRBD1 aligns across 11 bases. The length of the CDR3 is 15 residues. Germline lookup yields CDR1 SGDLS and CDR2 YYNGEE. The V and J ends lost 5 bases and 3 bases, in that order; junction bases with no gene match: 3. The CDR3 DNA reads as TGTGCCAGCAGTAGGGACAGGGGGGACACCGGGGAGCTGTTTTTT. As protein: CASSRDRGDTGELFF.

This clone was detected only once. This sequence joins TRBV7-2 and TRBJ2-5; D is possibly TRBD2 (6 bases). With 1 base removed from V and 5 bases from J, the gap between germline ends came to 20 bases. The germline V gene has CDR1 SGHTA and CDR2 FQGNSA. The CDR3 has 17 amino acids. DNA of the CDR3: TGTGCCAGCAGCTTAGTGGGGACTCAGCACGTTGGGGAGACCCAGTACTTC. Its translation is CASSLVGTQHVGETQYF.

V and J are TRBV19 and TRBJ1-5; the D is unclear. V was trimmed by 2 bases and J by 4 bases, leaving 15 bases between them. CDR1 and CDR2 (germline): LNHDA, SQIVND (reference sequence). The CDR3 contains 16 residues. DNA of the CDR3: TGTGCCAGTAGTATATCAGTTGGTAGAACTAATCAGCCCCAGCATTTT. Translating it yields CASSISVGRTNQPQHF.

This clone showed up just once. This rearrangement joins TRBV6-5 to TRBJ1-2; a weak D match, TRBD1 (6 bases). This CDR3 is built from 15 residues. Germline V gives CDR1 MNHEY, CDR2 SVGAGI. V lost 5 bases to trimming and J lost 6 bases, with 19 bases between them. Written as DNA, the CDR3 is TGTGCCAGCAGTCCTCGGACAGAAACACGGGATGGCTACACCTTC. Protein: CASSPRTETRDGYTF.

The CDR3 sequence: CASSVEGGSNQPQHF. The DNA for the CDR3 is TGCGCCAGCAGCGTCGAGGGGGGTAGCAATCAGCCCCAGCATTTT. The V call is TRBV5-1, the J call TRBJ1-5; D perhaps matches TRBD1 (6 bases). CDR1 and CDR2 from the germline V gene are SGHRS and YFSETQ. CDR3 length: 15 amino acids. V was shortened by 4 bases and J by 0 bases, with 11 bases between the two germline ends.

CDR3 DNA sequence: TGTGCCAGCAGACCTCCACAGGGGGCGAGGACTGAAGCTTTCTTT. The encoded protein is CASRPPQGARTEAFF. This rearrangement joins TRBV7-2 to TRBJ1-1; 9 bases agree with TRBD1. Germline CDR1 SGHTA, CDR2 FQGNSA. The J segment lost 5 bases and the V segment lost 6 bases, leaving 10 bases of the junction unmatched. The CDR3 has 15 amino acids.

J is TRBJ2-3 and V is TRBV12-3 or TRBV12-4; D tentatively fits TRBD1 or TRBD2 (5 bases each). This CDR3 region has 13 residues. V was clipped by 8 bases and J by 4 bases, with 13 bases between them. CDR3 sequence: CASGYGDADTQYF. The CDR3 region has the DNA TGTGCCAGCGGTTATGGGGACGCAGATACGCAGTATTTT.

CDR3 loop: CASSLLTNEKLFF. DNA of the CDR3: TGCGCCAGCAGCTTGCTCACTAATGAAAAACTGTTTTTT. This sequence joins TRBV5-1 and TRBJ1-4; D unresolved. The CDR3 is 13 residues long. The V gene's germline CDR1 is SGHRS and CDR2 YFSETQ. V shed 1 base and J shed 2 bases, with 3 bases lying between them.

The chain couples TRBV19 to TRBJ1-3; D ambiguous. The V end was cut by 4 bases, the J end by 2 bases, with 9 bases between. The CDR3 is 14 residues long. Germline assignment: CDR1 LNHDA and CDR2 SQIVND (reference sequence). The DNA for the CDR3 is TGTGCCAGTAGTAAGCTGGTAACTGGAAACACCATATATTTT. As protein: CASSKLVTGNTIYF.

This chain joins TRBV3-1 (or the pseudogene TRBV3-2) and TRBJ1-6; 9 nucleotides align to TRBD1. Germline V CDR1 and CDR2: LGHDT, YNNKEL (reference sequence). V dropped 4 bases and J dropped 5; count of bases not matched to a gene: 3. This CDR3 region has 15 residues. CDR3 amino acids: CASSPRQGDNSPLHF. Written as DNA, the CDR3 is TGTGCCAGCAGCCCTCGACAGGGGGATAATTCACCCCTCCACTTT.

The CDR3 DNA reads as TGTGCCTGGAGTGTACTAAGCTTCGGGACAGTACTCACCGGGGAGCTGTTTTTT. This gives the protein CAWSVLSFGTVLTGELFF. V and J are TRBV30 and TRBJ2-2, with 7 bases fitting TRBD1. The CDR3 spans 18 residues. The V gene's germline CDR1 is GTSNPN and CDR2 SVGIG (reference sequence). The trim removed 0 bases at V and 4 bases at J, leaving 14 bases unmatched.

The chain couples TRBV7-8 to TRBJ2-2; D gene ambiguous. The CDR3 consists of 15 residues. Germline V CDR1 and CDR2: SGHVS, FQNEAQ. V was shortened by 3 bases and J by 1 base, with 9 bases between the two germline ends. The CDR3 nucleotides read TGTGCCAGCAGCTTGCTCGGCAGGAACACCGGGGAGCTGTTTTTT. Its protein is CASSLLGRNTGELFF.

This CDR3 is CASTKRTGGSNSPLHF. The CDR3 DNA reads as TGTGCCAGCACCAAACGAACAGGGGGCAGTAATTCACCCCTCCACTTT. The chain joins TRBV6-8 to TRBJ1-6, with TRBD1 matching 9 bases. The CDR3 is 16 residues long. V trimming: 7 bases; J trimming: 6 bases; junction bases outside the gene matches: 10. The germline V gene has CDR1 MNHGY and CDR2 SAAAGT.

The chain couples TRBV5-1 to TRBJ2-1; a weak D match, TRBD2 (5 bases). Deletions cut 1 base from V and 0 bases from J, with 8 bases between. Germline V CDR1 and CDR2: SGHRS, YFSETQ. This CDR3 comprises 15 residues. The CDR3 protein is CASSLLGSSYNEQFF. As DNA, the CDR3 is TGCGCCAGCAGCTTGCTGGGGAGCTCCTACAATGAGCAGTTCTTC.

This clone has a handful of counts. The V and J genes are TRBV27 and TRBJ1-2, with D possibly being TRBD1 (6 bases). Germline V gene data show CDR1 as MNHEY and CDR2 as SMNVEV (reference sequence). The CDR3 runs 14 residues. Trimming stripped 5 bases from V and 2 bases from J, with 12 bases between. The CDR3 sequence is CASSTIQGNYGYTF. CDR3 nucleotides: TGTGCCAGCAGTACGATACAGGGCAACTATGGCTACACCTTC.

Notes on this clone: Other DNA sequences in this sample translate to the same CDR3. The V call is TRBV2, the J call TRBJ1-5; perhaps TRBD1 as D (5 bases). V was cut by 6 bases and J by 0 bases, with 12 bases left in between. This CDR3 spans 15 amino acids. Germline CDR1 SNHLY, CDR2 FYNNEI. CDR3 DNA sequence: TGTGCCAGCAGAGACAGCACCTATAGCAATCAGCCCCAGCATTTT. Residues: CASRDSTYSNQPQHF.

This clone was picked up a small number of times. CDR3 sequence (DNA): TGTGCCAGCAGCTTGGAGACAGGGTCAAATAATTCACCCCTCCACTTT. Encoded protein: CASSLETGSNNSPLHF. The genes are TRBV5-4 and TRBJ1-6, with 7 bases identical to TRBD1. The length of the CDR3 is 16 residues. Germline-derived CDR1 and CDR2 are SGHNT and YYREEE (reference sequence). J was trimmed by 5 bases and V by 0 bases; bases with no gene match: 5. Full variable domain (rest looked up from reference TRBV5-4 and TRBJ1-6): ETGVTQSPTHLIKTRGQQVTLRCSSQSGHNTVSWYQQALGQGPQFIFQYYREEENGRGNFPPRFSGLQFPNYSSELNVNALELDDSALYLCASSLETGSNNSPLHFGNGTRLTVT.

The V gene is TRBV18, the J gene TRBJ1-2; tentative D call: TRBD1 (5 bases). This CDR3 has 12 residues. The V gene's germline CDR1 is KGHSH and CDR2 LQKENI. V was pared by 0 bases and J by 14 bases, with 13 bases between. The CDR3 region is CASSPPMGVKTF. CDR3 nucleotide sequence: TGTGCCAGCTCACCACCGATGGGGGTAAAAACCTTC. Full variable domain (outside the CDR3, taken from reference TRBV18 and TRBJ1-2): NAGVMQNPRHLVRRRGQEARLRCSPMKGHSHVYWYRQLPEEGLKFMVYLQKENIIDESGMPKERFSAEFPKEGPSILRIQQVVRGDSAAYFCASSPPMGVKTFGSGTRLTVV.

The rearrangement uses TRBV18 and TRBJ1-1; perhaps TRBD1 as D (5 bases). The V and J ends lost 5 bases and 1 base respectively, with 11 bases between them. The germline gives CDR1 KGHSH, CDR2 LQKENI. This CDR3 contains 14 residues. The CDR3 region is CASSSGTENTEAFF. DNA for the CDR3: TGTGCCAGCTCATCAGGGACCGAGAACACTGAAGCTTTCTTT. The complete variable domain, with remaining parts taken from reference TRBV18 and TRBJ1-1, reads NAGVMQNPRHLVRRRGQEARLRCSPMKGHSHVYWYRQLPEEGLKFMVYLQKENIIDESGMPKERFSAEFPKEGPSILRIQQVVRGDSAAYFCASSSGTENTEAFFGQGTRLTVV.

The rearrangement joins TRBV27 to TRBJ1-4; D gene ambiguous. This CDR3 contains 14 residues. Trimming pared 3 bases from V and 7 bases from J, leaving 12 bases between. Germline CDR1 MNHEY, CDR2 SMNVEV (reference sequence). The CDR3 region has the DNA TGTGCCAGCAGTTTTTCGGGGATAGGTGAAAAACTGTTTTTT. Amino acid sequence: CASSFSGIGEKLFF.

The chain combines TRBV27 with TRBJ1-1; D gene uncertain. V was cut by 6 bases and J by 10 bases, with 21 bases left in between. Germline CDR1 reads MNHEY; CDR2 reads SMNVEV (reference sequence). The CDR3 totals 14 residues. For the CDR3, the DNA is TGTGCCAGCAGCTCACCTACCCGACATCTTGGAGCTTTCTTT. Protein: CASSSPTRHLGAFF.

The rearrangement uses TRBV19 and TRBJ2-6, with TRBD1 identical over 7 bases. The CDR3 runs 16 residues. Trimming cost V 5 bases and J 2 bases; bases outside gene matches: 6. The V gene's germline CDR1 is LNHDA and CDR2 SQIVND (reference sequence). The CDR3 DNA reads TGTGCCAGTAGTCGCCCCAGGGGGACTGGGGCCAACGTCCTGACTTTC. Amino acid sequence: CASSRPRGTGANVLTF.

The chain carries TRBV29-1 and TRBJ1-3, with D hard to call. V lost 4 bases and J 0 bases, leaving 10 bases between the germline ends. Germline V lookup: CDR1 SQVTM, CDR2 ANQGSEA. The CDR3 length is 14 residues. The CDR3 coding sequence is TGCAGCGTTGGTGCTAGTCCCTCTGGAAACACCATATATTTT. Protein product: CSVGASPSGNTIYF.

This chain joins TRBV2 and TRBJ1-6; D unresolved. Trimming took off 6 bases at V and 8 bases at J, with 17 bases between the two ends. In germline, CDR1 is SNHLY, CDR2 FYNNEI. This CDR3 is built from 15 residues. The CDR3 DNA is TGTGCCAGCAGAGGAGGGTCAGGTCCCTATTCACCCCTCCACTTT. Amino acids: CASRGGSGPYSPLHF. Full variable domain (missing parts from reference TRBV2 and TRBJ1-6): EPEVTQTPSHQVTQMGQEVILRCVPISNHLYFYWYRQILGQKVEFLVSFYNNEISEKSEIFDDQFSVERPDGSNFTLKIRSTKLEDSAMYFCASRGGSGPYSPLHFGNGTRLTVT.

V usage is TRBV5-6 and J usage is TRBJ2-2; D gene unclear. V lost 3 bases and J 8 bases, leaving 8 bases between the germline ends. Germline V lookup: CDR1 SGHDT, CDR2 YYEEEE. The CDR3 extends over 12 amino acids. The CDR3 reads CASSSSVGELFF. The CDR3 nucleotides read TGTGCCAGCAGCTCCTCCGTTGGGGAGCTGTTTTTT. The entire variable domain, with the rest obtained from reference TRBV5-6 and TRBJ2-2, is as follows: DAGVTQSPTHLIKTRGQQVTLRCSPKSGHDTVSWYQQALGQGPQFIFQYYEEEERQRGNFPDRFSGHQFPNYSSELNVNALLLGDSALYLCASSSSVGELFFGEGSRLTVL.